A selection of T cell receptor beta chains follows, all from one sample in a study of human CD4 T cells and Enterobacteriaceae. Libraries were prepared by immunoSEQ multiplex PCR; TCRdb keeps only in-frame clonotypes and omits some of them. The sample contains about 25,000 clones, 70% to 90% of which appear only once. The source material was memory CD4+ T cells from blood. All receptors come from a human donor in good health. Each CDR3 is given with its conserved first and last residue. D genes are given only for firm matches. Clone size is given for some rows only: seen once, a few or many times, or a class if the clone is expanded.

TRBV25-1	-	-	TRBJ2-3	TGTGCCAGCAGTGGGATTTTGGGAGATACGCAGTATTTT	CASSGILGDTQYF
TRBV29-1	-	-	TRBJ1-1	TGCAGCGTTGGTCGGGAGACTGAAGCTTTCTTT	CSVGRETEAFF
TRBV5-5	-	-	TRBJ2-3	TGTGCCAGCAGCCCAGACAGGAGTAGGGATACGCAGTATTTT	CASSPDRSRDTQYF
TRBV14	-	few	TRBJ1-1	TGTGCCAGCTCACAGGTGAACACTGAAGCTTTCTTT	CASSQVNTEAFF
TRBV7-9	-	-	TRBJ2-6	TGTGCCAGCAGCCCAGTCGTGACCTCTGGGGCCAACGTCCTGACTTTC	CASSPVVTSGANVLTF
TRBV10-2	-	few	TRBJ2-5	TGCGCCAGCAGTGGTGCGGGTGAGACCCAGTACTTC	CASSGAGETQYF
TRBV19	-	-	TRBJ2-7	TGTGCCAGTAGTATAGTACAGGAGCCGCGCTTCTCCTACGAGCAGTACTTC	CASSIVQEPRFSYEQYF
TRBV27	TRBD2	-	TRBJ2-3	TGTGCCAGCAAGGGGAGGGTCTTTAGCACAGATACGCAGTATTTT	CASKGRVFSTDTQYF
TRBV5-5	-	-	TRBJ2-7	TGTGCCAGCAGCCGGTCACAGGGTTCGGAAGAGCAGTACTTC	CASSRSQGSEEQYF
TRBV7-9	TRBD1	-	TRBJ1-4	TGTGCCAGCAGCTCGGACAGGGGAAGTGAAAAACTGTTTTTT	CASSSDRGSEKLFF
TRBV5-1	TRBD2	-	TRBJ2-7	TGCGCCAGCAGCTCGCGCGCCCTACCTAGCGGTCCCCCCTACGAGCAGTACTTC	CASSSRALPSGPPYEQYF
TRBV16	-	-	TRBJ1-5	TGTGCCAGCAGCCAATCAAGCCGGGATGGGCCCCAGCATTTT	CASSQSSRDGPQHF
TRBV7-9	-	-	TRBJ1-4	TGTGCCAGCAGCCGACAGGCTGGTAATGAAAAACTGTTTTTT	CASSRQAGNEKLFF
TRBV30	-	few	TRBJ1-4	TGTGCCTGGAGTGTGTCGGGGAGTGAAAAACTGTTTTTT	CAWSVSGSEKLFF
TRBV9	TRBD2	-	TRBJ2-5	TGTGCCAGCAGCCTAGCGGGGGCAGGGGAGACCCAGTACTTC	CASSLAGAGETQYF
TRBV19	-	-	TRBJ2-1	TGTGCCACAACCGACAGAACCTACAATGAGCAGTTCTTC	CATTDRTYNEQFF
TRBV4-1	-	-	TRBJ1-5	TGCGCCAGCAGCCAAGTCCGGTTAGCGGGTCAGCCCCAGCATTTT	CASSQVRLAGQPQHF
TRBV6-1	-	-	TRBJ1-3	TGTGCCAGCAGCCGGCGTCGAGAAGGAAACACCATATATTTT	CASSRRREGNTIYF
TRBV5-5	-	-	TRBJ1-5	TGTGCCAGCAGTTTTAACCCGGGGCCCCAGCATTTT	CASSFNPGPQHF
TRBV27	TRBD1	-	TRBJ1-1	TGTGCCAGCAGTCCACGGACAGGTTTTAACACTGAAGCTTTCTTT	CASSPRTGFNTEAFF
TRBV28	-	-	TRBJ1-2	TGTGCCAGCAACCCTCGGGGTGAAGCTAACTATGGCTACACCTTC	CASNPRGEANYGYTF
TRBV7-9	-	-	TRBJ1-5	TGTGCCAGCAGCTTACGGCAGCCCGGGGGGCCCCAGCATTTT	CASSLRQPGGPQHF
TRBV7-2	-	-	TRBJ1-5	TGTGCCAGCAGCTTTGACAAGGGGAATCAGCCCCAGCATTTT	CASSFDKGNQPQHF
TRBV30	-	-	TRBJ1-1	TGTGCCTGGAGTGATACAGGGATCGGCACTGAAGCTTTCTTT	CAWSDTGIGTEAFF
TRBV5-1	-	-	TRBJ2-3	TGCGCCAGCAGCCCCGGTTCAGGCACAGATACGCAGTATTTT	CASSPGSGTDTQYF
TRBV2	-	-	TRBJ1-1	TGTGCCAGCAGGAATCAGGTGAGATCCTATGAAGCTTTCTTT	CASRNQVRSYEAFF
TRBV5-4	TRBD2	-	TRBJ2-1	TGTGCCAGCAGCACTAGCGGGAGTAAAGCCTACAATGAGCAGTTCTTC	CASSTSGSKAYNEQFF
TRBV29-1	-	-	TRBJ2-7	TGCAGCGTTGAGGGGAGACAGAGCGAGCAGTACTTC	CSVEGRQSEQYF
TRBV27	TRBD1	-	TRBJ2-7	TGTGCCAGCACCAACCCGGGACAGGGGGGACACGAGCAGTACTTC	CASTNPGQGGHEQYF
TRBV7-2	-	-	TRBJ2-7	TGTGCCAGCAGCTACCACAACTACGAGCAGTACTTC	CASSYHNYEQYF
TRBV6-1	-	-	TRBJ1-2	TGTGCCAGCAGCCGAAAGCAGGGGAGTGGCTACACCTTC	CASSRKQGSGYTF
TRBV28	TRBD2	-	TRBJ2-1	TGTGCCAGCAGTTCAGTAAGCGGGAAGCAAAGGGAGCAGTTCTTC	CASSSVSGKQREQFF
TRBV7-6	TRBD2	-	TRBJ2-7	TGTGCCAGCAGCCAGGCTAGCGGTCCTGGGTACGAGCAGTACTTC	CASSQASGPGYEQYF
TRBV6-6	TRBD1	-	TRBJ1-5	TGTGCCAGCAGTTACTCACAGGGACAGAATCAGCCCCAGCATTTT	CASSYSQGQNQPQHF
TRBV29-1	TRBD2	-	TRBJ2-7	TGCAGCGTTGGGACTAGCGGCTACGAGCAGTACTTC	CSVGTSGYEQYF
TRBV19	TRBD1	-	TRBJ1-2	TGTGCCACCGGGACAGGGGGCTTTTTGTATGGCTACACCTTC	CATGTGGFLYGYTF
TRBV6-5	-	-	TRBJ2-1	TGTGCCAGCAGTTACGTAGCGGTGCGCTCCTACAATGAGCAGTTCTTC	CASSYVAVRSYNEQFF
TRBV5-1	-	-	TRBJ2-5	TGCGCCAGCAGCTTGCAGGGGGGCCTTAAAGAGACCCAGTACTTC	CASSLQGGLKETQYF
TRBV6-1	-	-	TRBJ1-5	TGTGCCAGCAGTGAATATCTCACAGGGACCAATCAGCCCCAGCATTTT	CASSEYLTGTNQPQHF
TRBV30	TRBD1	-	TRBJ1-5	TGTGCCTGGCAACAGGGGTCCCTCAATCAGCCCCAGCATTTT	CAWQQGSLNQPQHF
TRBV2	TRBD1	-	TRBJ2-6	TGTGCCAGCAGGAGACAGGGGAACTCTGGGGCCAACGTCCTGACTTTC	CASRRQGNSGANVLTF
TRBV7-8	TRBD1	-	TRBJ1-2	TGTGCCAGCAGCACACAGGGGAACTATGGCTACACCTTC	CASSTQGNYGYTF
TRBV5-6	-	once	TRBJ1-3	TGTGCCAGCAGCTTGGTGGCAGCCCGAAACTCTGGAAACACCATATATTTT	CASSLVAARNSGNTIYF
TRBV6-6	-	few	TRBJ2-7	TGTGCCAGCACTTCGCAGGGGACGACCTACGAGCAGTACTTC	CASTSQGTTYEQYF
TRBV5-1	TRBD1	-	TRBJ1-5	TGCGCCAGCAGCTTGGCGGGGACAGGGGGTCAGCCCCAGCATTTT	CASSLAGTGGQPQHF
TRBV5-1	TRBD1	-	TRBJ1-6	TGCGCCAGCAGCACGGGACAGGGTGTTTCACCCCTCCACTTT	CASSTGQGVSPLHF
TRBV5-1	-	-	TRBJ2-7	TGCGCCAGCAGTTATCTAAAATCCGGGACCGACGTCCCCGAGCAGTACTTC	CASSYLKSGTDVPEQYF
TRBV5-1	-	-	TRBJ1-2	TGCGCCAGCAGCTTGGGGCAGATTTCTAACTATGGCTACACCTTC	CASSLGQISNYGYTF
TRBV7-9	-	once	TRBJ2-5	TGTGCCAGCAGCTTAGAGGGCAGGGGAGGAGAGACCCAGTACTTC	CASSLEGRGGETQYF
TRBV2	-	-	TRBJ2-2	TGTGCCAGCCGAGTGGGGGGGGCGCACACCGGGGAGCTGTTTTTT	CASRVGGAHTGELFF
TRBV2	TRBD1	-	TRBJ1-5	TGTGCCAGCAGTCTGACAGGGGGCCCCAATCAGCCCCAGCATTTT	CASSLTGGPNQPQHF
TRBV6-1	-	-	TRBJ2-1	TGTGCCAGCAGGAGGGGGGAAGCGGCTGAGCAGTTCTTC	CASRRGEAAEQFF
TRBV10-3	TRBD2	-	TRBJ2-7	TGTGCCATCTCGGGACTAGAGCGCGAGCAGTACTTC	CAISGLEREQYF
TRBV7-2	-	-	TRBJ2-5	TGTGCCAGCAGCTTAAACGGGGCCCGGGAGACCCAGTACTTC	CASSLNGARETQYF
TRBV5-4	-	once	TRBJ2-3	TGTGCCAGCAGCTTGGGTTTTAGCGGAAACACAGATACGCAGTATTTT	CASSLGFSGNTDTQYF
TRBV21-1	-	-	TRBJ1-2	TGTGCCAGCAGCAAAGTTACCGACCAGAAGCATGGCTACACCTTC	CASSKVTDQKHGYTF
TRBV19	TRBD1	-	TRBJ2-6	TGTGCCAGTAGTTCCGGGACAGCGTTCTCTGGGGCCAACGTCCTGACTTTC	CASSSGTAFSGANVLTF